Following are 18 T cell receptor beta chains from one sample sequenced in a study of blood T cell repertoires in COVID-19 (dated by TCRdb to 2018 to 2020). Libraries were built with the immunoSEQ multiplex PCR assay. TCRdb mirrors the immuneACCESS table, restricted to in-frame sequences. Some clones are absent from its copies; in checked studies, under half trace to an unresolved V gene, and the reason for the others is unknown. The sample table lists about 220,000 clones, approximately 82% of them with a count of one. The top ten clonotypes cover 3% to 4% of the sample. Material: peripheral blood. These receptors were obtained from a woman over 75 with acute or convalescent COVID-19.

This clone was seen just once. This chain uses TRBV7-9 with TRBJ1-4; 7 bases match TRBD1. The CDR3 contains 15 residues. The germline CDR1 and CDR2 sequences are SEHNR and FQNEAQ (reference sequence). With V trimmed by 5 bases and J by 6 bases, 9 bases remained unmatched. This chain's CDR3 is CASSLRQGRDEKLFF. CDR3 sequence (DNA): TGTGCCAGCAGCCTCCGACAGGGTAGGGATGAAAAACTGTTTTTT.

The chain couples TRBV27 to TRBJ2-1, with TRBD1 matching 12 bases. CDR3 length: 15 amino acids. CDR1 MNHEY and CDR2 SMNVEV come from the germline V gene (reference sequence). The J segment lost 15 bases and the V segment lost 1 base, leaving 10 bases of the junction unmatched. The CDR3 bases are TGTGCCAGCAGTTTATGGGGGACAGGGGGCTCTGGGGCGTTCTTC. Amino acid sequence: CASSLWGTGGSGAFF.

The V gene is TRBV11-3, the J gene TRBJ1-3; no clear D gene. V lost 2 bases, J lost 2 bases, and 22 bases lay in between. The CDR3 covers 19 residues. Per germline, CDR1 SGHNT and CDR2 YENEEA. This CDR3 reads CASSLQGVSGTKTGNTIYF. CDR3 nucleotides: TGTGCCAGCAGCTTACAAGGCGTATCCGGAACTAAAACTGGAAACACCATATATTTT.

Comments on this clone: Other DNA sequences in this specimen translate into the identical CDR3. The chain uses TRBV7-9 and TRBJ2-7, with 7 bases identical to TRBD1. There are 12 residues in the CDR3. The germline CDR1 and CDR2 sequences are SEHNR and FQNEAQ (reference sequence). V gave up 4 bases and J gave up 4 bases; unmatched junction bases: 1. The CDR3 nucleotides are TGTGCCAGCAGCTGGGACAGTTACGAGCAGTACTTC. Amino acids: CASSWDSYEQYF.

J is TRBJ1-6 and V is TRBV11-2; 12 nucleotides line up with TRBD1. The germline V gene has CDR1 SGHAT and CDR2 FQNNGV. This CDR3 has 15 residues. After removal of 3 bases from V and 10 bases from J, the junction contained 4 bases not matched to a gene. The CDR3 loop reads CASSFGTGGKSPLHF. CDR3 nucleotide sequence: TGTGCCAGCAGCTTCGGGACAGGGGGCAAATCACCCCTCCACTTT.

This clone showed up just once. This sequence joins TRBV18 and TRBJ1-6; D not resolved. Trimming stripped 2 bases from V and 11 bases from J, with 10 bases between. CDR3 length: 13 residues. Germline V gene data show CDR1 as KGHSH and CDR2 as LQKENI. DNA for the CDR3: TGTGCCAGCTCACCAGGGCCACCCACACCCCTCCACTTT. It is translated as CASSPGPPTPLHF.

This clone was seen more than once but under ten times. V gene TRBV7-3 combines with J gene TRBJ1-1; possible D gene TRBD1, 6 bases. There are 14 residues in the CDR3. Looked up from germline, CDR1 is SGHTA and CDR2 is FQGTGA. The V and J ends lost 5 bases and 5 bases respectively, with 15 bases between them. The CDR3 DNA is TGTGCCAGCAGCAACCCCAGGGGAGTAACTGAAGCTTTCTTT. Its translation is CASSNPRGVTEAFF.

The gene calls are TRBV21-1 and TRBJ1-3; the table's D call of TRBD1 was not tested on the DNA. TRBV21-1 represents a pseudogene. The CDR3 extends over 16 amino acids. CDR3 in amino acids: CASSKAGTGLANTIYF. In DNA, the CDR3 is TGTGCCAGCAGCAAAGCGGGGACAGGGTTAGCAAACACCATATATTTT.

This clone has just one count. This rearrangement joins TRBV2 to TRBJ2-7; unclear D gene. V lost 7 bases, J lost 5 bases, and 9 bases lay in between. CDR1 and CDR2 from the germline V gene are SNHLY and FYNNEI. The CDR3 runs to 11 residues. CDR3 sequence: CASTSLNEQYF. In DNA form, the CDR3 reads TGTGCCAGCACCAGTCTGAACGAGCAGTACTTC.

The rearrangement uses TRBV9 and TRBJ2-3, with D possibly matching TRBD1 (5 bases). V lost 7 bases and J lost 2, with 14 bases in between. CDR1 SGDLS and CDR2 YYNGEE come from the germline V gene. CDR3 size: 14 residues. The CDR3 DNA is TGTGCCAGCTCCGCCCTTGGGGCCACAGATACGCAGTATTTT. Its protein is CASSALGATDTQYF.

The CDR3 reads CATSGGTDSPRGYTF. CDR3 DNA: TGTGCCACCAGTGGGGGGACAGACTCACCCAGAGGCTACACCTTC. The chain employs TRBV24-1 and TRBJ1-2, with 7 bases that match TRBD1. V shed 5 bases and J 8 bases; nucleotides not matched to a gene: 13. Germline V gives CDR1 KGHDR, CDR2 SFDVKD. The CDR3 contains 15 residues.

CDR3 nucleotides: TGTGCCAGCAGTGAAGACACGGTCTGGGCCAACGTCCTGACTTTC. Amino acid sequence: CASSEDTVWANVLTF. The chain employs TRBV25-1 and TRBJ2-6; D gene unclear. The V end was cut by 2 bases, the J end by 5 bases, with 10 bases between. This CDR3 contains 15 residues. Per germline, CDR1 MGHDK and CDR2 SYGVNS.

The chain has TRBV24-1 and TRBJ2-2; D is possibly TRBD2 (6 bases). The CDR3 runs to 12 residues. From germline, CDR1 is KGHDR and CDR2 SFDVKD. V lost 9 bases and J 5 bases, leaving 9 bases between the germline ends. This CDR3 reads CATGGFTGELFF. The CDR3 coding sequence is TGTGCCACCGGGGGGTTTACCGGGGAGCTGTTTTTT.

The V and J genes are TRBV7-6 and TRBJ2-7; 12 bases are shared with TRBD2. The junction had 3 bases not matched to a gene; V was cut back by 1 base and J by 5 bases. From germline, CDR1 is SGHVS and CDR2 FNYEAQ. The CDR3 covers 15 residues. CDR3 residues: CASSLGTSGAHEQYF. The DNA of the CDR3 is TGTGCCAGCAGCTTAGGGACTAGCGGGGCCCACGAGCAGTACTTC.

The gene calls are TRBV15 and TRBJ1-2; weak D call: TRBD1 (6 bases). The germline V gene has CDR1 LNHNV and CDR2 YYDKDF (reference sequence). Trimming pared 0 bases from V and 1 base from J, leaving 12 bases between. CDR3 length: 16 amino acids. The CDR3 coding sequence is TGTGCCACCAGCAGAGAGACAGGAGAAATTAACTATGGCTACACCTTC. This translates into CATSRETGEINYGYTF. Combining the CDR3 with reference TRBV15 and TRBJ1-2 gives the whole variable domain DAMVIQNPRYQVTQFGKPVTLSCSQTLNHNVMYWYQQKSSQAPKLLFHYYDKDFNNEADTPDNFQSRRPNTSFCFLDIRSPGLGDTAMYLCATSRETGEINYGYTFGSGTRLTVV.

CDR3 coding DNA: TGCGCCAGCAGCTTGATGCGGGGGGGAGAAGAGACCCAGTACTTC. It encodes CASSLMRGGEETQYF. This rearrangement joins TRBV5-1 to TRBJ2-5, with 9 bases fitting TRBD2. Germline V CDR1 and CDR2: SGHRS, YFSETQ. This CDR3 is 15 amino acids long. The ends lost 1 base at V and 3 bases at J; junction bases unmatched: 4.

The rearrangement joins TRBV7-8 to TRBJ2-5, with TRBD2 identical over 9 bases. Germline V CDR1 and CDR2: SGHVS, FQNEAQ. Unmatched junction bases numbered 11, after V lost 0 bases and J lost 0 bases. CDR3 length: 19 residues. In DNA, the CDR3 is TGTGCCAGCAGCTTAGCGTTTCGGCTAGCGGGACTGTACCAAGAGACCCAGTACTTC. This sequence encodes CASSLAFRLAGLYQETQYF.

The CDR3 spells CASSRGAYEQYF. In nucleotides, the CDR3 is TGTGCCAGCAGCCGGGGAGCCTACGAGCAGTACTTC. The J gene is TRBJ2-7, the V gene TRBV6-5, with a weak D call TRBD2 (5 bases). In germline, CDR1 is MNHEY, CDR2 SVGAGI. The V and J ends lost 6 bases and 2 bases respectively, with 8 bases between them. The CDR3 has 12 residues.